Reported below is one TCR beta chain. Its antigen remains unidentified. Since all of the isolated RNA was reverse transcribed, expressed TCRB transcripts were what got sequenced. Repertoires were generated with immunoSEQ multiplex PCR, while TCRdb's copy carries only in-frame clones and drops some. This sample carries more than 300,000 clones, 10% to 15% of them seen once, and the ten largest clones take 0.0095% to 0.013%. Germline lookup yields CDR1 SEHNR and CDR2 FQNEAQ (reference sequence). This CDR3 contains 16 residues. Trimming left V 5 bases short and J 2 bases short, with 19 bases between. The data stem from a study of beta chain features in type 1 diabetes. Findings and caveats of the study: Patients and controls would share equally any PCR tilt toward shorter templates. People with Type 1 diabetes carried modestly yet significantly shorter TCRB CDR3s in all four CD4+ subsets.

The clonotype originates from a woman aged 18-35 years with type 1 diabetes. Sequenced: naive CD4+ T cells from blood. V gene TRBV7-9 combines with J gene TRBJ2-7; TRBD2 is a possible D gene (5 bases). This chain's CDR3 is CASSPLAPGMPYEQYF. As DNA, the CDR3 is TGTGCCAGCAGCCCATTGGCCCCCGGGATGCCCTACGAGCAGTACTTC. Together with reference TRBV7-9 and TRBJ2-7, the CDR3 gives the full variable domain: DTGVSQNPRHKITKRGQNVTFRCDPISEHNRLYWYRQTLGQGPEFLTYFQNEAQLEKSRLLSDRFSAERPKGSFSTLEIQRTEQGDSAMYLCASSPLAPGMPYEQYFGPGTRLTVT.